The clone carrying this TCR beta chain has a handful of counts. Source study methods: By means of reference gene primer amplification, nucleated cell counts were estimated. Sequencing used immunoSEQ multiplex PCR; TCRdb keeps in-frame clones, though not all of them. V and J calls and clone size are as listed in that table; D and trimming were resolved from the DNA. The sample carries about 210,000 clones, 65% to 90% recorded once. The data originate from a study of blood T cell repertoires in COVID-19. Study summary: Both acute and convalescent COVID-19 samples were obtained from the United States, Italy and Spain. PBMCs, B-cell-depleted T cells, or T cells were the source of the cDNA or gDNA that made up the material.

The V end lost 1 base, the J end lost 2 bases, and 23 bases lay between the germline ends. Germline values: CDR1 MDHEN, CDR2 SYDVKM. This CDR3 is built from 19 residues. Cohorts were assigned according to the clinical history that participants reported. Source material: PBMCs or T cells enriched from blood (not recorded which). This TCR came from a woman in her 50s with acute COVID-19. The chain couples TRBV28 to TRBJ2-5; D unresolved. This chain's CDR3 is CASSLSLGLGSTFQETQYF. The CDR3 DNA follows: TGTGCCAGCAGTTTATCGCTGGGTCTAGGCAGCACTTTTCAAGAGACCCAGTACTTC.